This T cell receptor (beta chain) was sequenced for a study of blood T cell repertoires in COVID-19. Study details: COVID-19 samples, acute and convalescent, were from the United States, Italy and Spain. Sample material is recorded as cDNA or gDNA derived from T cells, B-cell-depleted T cells, or PBMCs.

Seattle researchers signed up patients amid active infection and tracked them longitudinally. The CDR3 length is 15 residues. The V gene's germline CDR1 is SGHNT and CDR2 YENEEA. Trimming removed 5 bases from V and 3 bases from J; junction bases left unmatched: 5. Per the original methods: From reference gene primer amplification, estimates of nucleated cell counts were derived. Libraries were prepared by immunoSEQ multiplex PCR; TCRdb keeps only in-frame clonotypes and omits some of them. The V and J calls and clone size were taken over from that table, and D and trimming were inferred from the DNA. The data hold 250,000 to 400,000 clones, with about nine tenths observed a single time. This clone has ten or more counts.

The sequenced sample was peripheral blood. The receptor's source is a woman aged 30 to 39 with COVID-19, enrolled during active disease. The rearrangement uses TRBV11-3 and TRBJ2-3, with TRBD1 matching 10 bases. This CDR3 is CASSQGDRGTDTQYF. CDR3 nucleotides: TGTGCCAGCAGCCAAGGGGACAGGGGAACAGATACGCAGTATTTT.